This T cell receptor beta chain was sequenced for a study of T cells after yellow fever vaccination. Germline CDR1 reads SGHNT; CDR2 reads YENEEA. The CDR3 runs to 19 residues. Trimming removed 2 bases from V and 2 bases from J, with 25 bases in between. TCR cDNA was made by 5'RACE template switching, adding a universal primer site and UMIs. TCRdb re-analysed the 5' RACE reads in MiXCR, keeping a single row per CDR3 protein. The sample comprises roughly 300,000 distinct CDR3 sequences, approximately 8% of which are singletons, and approximately 18% rests with the top ten. The V call is TRBV11-3, the J call TRBJ2-7, with D unclear. The sequencing used PBMCs, collected 45 days after the first yellow fever vaccination. The origin of this receptor is a young man who received the YFV17D yellow fever vaccine. DNA of the CDR3: TGTGCCAGCAGCTTACGGTTACGGAAGGGCCCGGGCTCCCCCTACGAGCAGTACTTC. Residues: CASSLRLRKGPGSPYEQYF.